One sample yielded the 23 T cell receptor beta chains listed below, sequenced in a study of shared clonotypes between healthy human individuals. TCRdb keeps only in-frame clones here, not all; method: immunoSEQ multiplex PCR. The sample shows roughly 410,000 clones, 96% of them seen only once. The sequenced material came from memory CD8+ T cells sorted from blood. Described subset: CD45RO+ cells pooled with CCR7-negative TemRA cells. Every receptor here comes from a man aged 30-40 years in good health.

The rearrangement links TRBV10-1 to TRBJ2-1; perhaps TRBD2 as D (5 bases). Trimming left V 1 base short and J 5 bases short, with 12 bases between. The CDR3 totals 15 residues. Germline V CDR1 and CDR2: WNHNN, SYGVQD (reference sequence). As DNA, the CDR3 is TGCGCCAGCAGTGAGTTTTCGGGAACGCACAATGAGCAGTTCTTC. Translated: CASSEFSGTHNEQFF.

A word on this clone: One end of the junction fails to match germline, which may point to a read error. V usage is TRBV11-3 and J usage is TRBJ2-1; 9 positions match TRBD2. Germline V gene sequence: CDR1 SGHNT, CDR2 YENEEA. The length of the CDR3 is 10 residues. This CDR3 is CAGHLAGAIF. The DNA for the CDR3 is TGTGCCGGCCATTTAGCGGGAGCTATCTTC.

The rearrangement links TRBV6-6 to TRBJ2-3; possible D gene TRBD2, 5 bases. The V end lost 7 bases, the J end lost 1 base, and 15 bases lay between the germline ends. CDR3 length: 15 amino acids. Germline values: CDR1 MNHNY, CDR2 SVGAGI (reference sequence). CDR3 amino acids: CASTQTGLGTDTQYF. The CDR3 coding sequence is TGTGCCAGCACTCAGACGGGATTGGGCACAGATACGCAGTATTTT.

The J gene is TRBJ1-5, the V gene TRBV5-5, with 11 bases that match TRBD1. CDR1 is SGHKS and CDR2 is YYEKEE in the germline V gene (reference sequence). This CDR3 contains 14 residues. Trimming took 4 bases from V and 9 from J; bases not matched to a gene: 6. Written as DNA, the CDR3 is TGTGCCAGCAGCCCGGGACAGGGGGTCGGGCCCCAGCATTTT. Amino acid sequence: CASSPGQGVGPQHF.

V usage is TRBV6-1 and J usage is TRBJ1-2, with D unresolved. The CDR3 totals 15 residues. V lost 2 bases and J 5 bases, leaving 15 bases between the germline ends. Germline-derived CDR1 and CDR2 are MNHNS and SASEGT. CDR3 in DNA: TGTGCCAGCAGTGAATCTTGGGAAGGCCCATATGGCTACACCTTC. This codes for CASSESWEGPYGYTF.

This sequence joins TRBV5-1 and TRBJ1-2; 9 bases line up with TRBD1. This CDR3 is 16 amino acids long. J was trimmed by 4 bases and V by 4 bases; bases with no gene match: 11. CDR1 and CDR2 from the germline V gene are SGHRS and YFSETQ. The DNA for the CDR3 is TGCGCCAGCAGCCCAGAGGGACAGGGAGCGAGCTATGGCTACACCTTC. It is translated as CASSPEGQGASYGYTF.

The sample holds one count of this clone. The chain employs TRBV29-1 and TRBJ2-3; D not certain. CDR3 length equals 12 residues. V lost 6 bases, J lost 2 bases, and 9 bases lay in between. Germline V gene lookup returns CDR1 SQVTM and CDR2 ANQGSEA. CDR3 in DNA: TGCAGCGTCCAAAAAAACACAGATACGCAGTATTTT. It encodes CSVQKNTDTQYF.

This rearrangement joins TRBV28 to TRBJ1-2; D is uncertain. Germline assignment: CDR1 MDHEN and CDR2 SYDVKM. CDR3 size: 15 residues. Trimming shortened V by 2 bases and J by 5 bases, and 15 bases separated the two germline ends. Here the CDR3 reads CASSLSWPVSYGYTF. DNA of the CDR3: TGTGCCAGCAGTTTAAGTTGGCCAGTCTCGTATGGCTACACCTTC.

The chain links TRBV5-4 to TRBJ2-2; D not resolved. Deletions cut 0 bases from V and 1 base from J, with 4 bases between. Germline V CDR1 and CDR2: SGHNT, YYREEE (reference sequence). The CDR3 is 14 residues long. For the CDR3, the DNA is TGTGCCAGCAGCTTGGCGGGGAACACCGGGGAGCTGTTTTTT. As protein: CASSLAGNTGELFF.

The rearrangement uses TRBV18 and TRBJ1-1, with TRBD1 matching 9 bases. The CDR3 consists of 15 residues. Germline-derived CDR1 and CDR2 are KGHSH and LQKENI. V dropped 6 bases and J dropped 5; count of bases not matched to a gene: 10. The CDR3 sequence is CASSPYRGRRTEAFF. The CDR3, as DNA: TGTGCCAGCTCGCCCTACAGGGGGCGCAGGACTGAAGCTTTCTTT. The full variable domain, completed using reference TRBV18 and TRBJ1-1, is NAGVMQNPRHLVRRRGQEARLRCSPMKGHSHVYWYRQLPEEGLKFMVYLQKENIIDESGMPKERFSAEFPKEGPSILRIQQVVRGDSAAYFCASSPYRGRRTEAFFGQGTRLTVV.

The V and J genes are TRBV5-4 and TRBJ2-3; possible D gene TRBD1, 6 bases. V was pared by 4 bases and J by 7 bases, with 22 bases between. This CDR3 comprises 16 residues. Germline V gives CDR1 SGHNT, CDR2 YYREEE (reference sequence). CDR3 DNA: TGTGCCAGCAGCCGGAACGGAAAGGGGGACCGGAATACGCAGTATTTT. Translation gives CASSRNGKGDRNTQYF.

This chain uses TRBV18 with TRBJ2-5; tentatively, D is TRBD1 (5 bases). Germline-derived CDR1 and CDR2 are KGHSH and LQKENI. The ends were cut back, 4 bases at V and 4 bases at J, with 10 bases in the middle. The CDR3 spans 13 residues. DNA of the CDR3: TGTGCCAGCTCACGACAAGGGGCAGAGACCCAGTACTTC. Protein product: CASSRQGAETQYF.

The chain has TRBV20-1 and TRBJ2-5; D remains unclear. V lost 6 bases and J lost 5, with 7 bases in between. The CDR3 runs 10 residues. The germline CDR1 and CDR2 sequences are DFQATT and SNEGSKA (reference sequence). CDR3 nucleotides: TGCAGTGCCCATGAGGAGACCCAGTACTTC. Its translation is CSAHEETQYF.

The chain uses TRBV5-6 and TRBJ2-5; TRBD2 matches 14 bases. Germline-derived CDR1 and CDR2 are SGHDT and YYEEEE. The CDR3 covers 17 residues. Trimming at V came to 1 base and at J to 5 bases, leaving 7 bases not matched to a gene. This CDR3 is CASSLTDRLAGGETQYF. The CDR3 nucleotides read TGTGCCAGCAGCTTGACCGATAGACTAGCGGGAGGGGAGACCCAGTACTTC.

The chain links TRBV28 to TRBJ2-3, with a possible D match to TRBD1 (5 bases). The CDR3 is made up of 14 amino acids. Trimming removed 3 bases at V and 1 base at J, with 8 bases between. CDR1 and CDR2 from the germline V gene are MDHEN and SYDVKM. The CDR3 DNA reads TGTGCCAGCAGTTTTTTGACAGGCACAGATACGCAGTATTTT. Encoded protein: CASSFLTGTDTQYF.

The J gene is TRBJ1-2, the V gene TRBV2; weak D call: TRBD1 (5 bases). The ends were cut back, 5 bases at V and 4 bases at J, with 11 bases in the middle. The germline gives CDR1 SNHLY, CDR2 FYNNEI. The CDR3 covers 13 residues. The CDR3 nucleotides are TGTGCCAGCAGTTGGCGGGGCCTCTATGGCTACACCTTC. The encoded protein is CASSWRGLYGYTF.

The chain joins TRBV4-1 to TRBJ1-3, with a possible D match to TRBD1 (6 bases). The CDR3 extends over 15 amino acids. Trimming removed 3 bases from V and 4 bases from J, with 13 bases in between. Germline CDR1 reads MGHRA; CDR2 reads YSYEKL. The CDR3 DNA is TGCGCCAGCAGCCACCCTGGACAGCTGGGAAACACCATATATTTT. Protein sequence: CASSHPGQLGNTIYF.

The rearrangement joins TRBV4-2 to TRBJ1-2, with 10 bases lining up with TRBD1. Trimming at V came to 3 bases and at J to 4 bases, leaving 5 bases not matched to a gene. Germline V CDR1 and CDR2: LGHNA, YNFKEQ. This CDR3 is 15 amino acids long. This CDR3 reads CASSQDDRGLYGYTF. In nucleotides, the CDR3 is TGTGCCAGCAGCCAGGACGACAGGGGGCTCTATGGCTACACCTTC.

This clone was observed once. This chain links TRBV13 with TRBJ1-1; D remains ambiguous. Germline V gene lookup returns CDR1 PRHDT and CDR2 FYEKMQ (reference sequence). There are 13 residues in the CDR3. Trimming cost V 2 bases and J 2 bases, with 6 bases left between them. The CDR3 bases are TGTGCCAGCAGCTTAAGCCCAAACACTGAAGCTTTCTTT. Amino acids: CASSLSPNTEAFF.

CDR3 DNA sequence: TGTGCCAGTAGTATAGGGGGCGCGGCGGCCGGGGCCCAGTACTTC. Amino acids: CASSIGGAAAGAQYF. The chain combines TRBV19 with TRBJ2-5; D assignment may be TRBD1 or TRBD2 (5 bases each). Germline V gives CDR1 LNHDA, CDR2 SQIVND (reference sequence). The CDR3 consists of 15 residues. V was clipped by 1 base and J by 9 bases, with 18 bases between them.

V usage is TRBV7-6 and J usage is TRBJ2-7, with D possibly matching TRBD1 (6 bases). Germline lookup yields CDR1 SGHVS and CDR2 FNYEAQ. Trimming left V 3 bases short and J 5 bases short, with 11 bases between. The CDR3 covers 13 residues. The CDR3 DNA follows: TGTGCCAGCAGCTTGGACAGTCTCCACGAGCAGTACTTC. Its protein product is CASSLDSLHEQYF.

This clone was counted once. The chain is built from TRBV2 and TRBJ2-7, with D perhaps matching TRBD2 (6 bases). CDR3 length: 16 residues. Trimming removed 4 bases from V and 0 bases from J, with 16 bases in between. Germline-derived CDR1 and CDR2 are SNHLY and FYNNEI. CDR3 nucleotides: TGTGCCAGCAGTGGAATTGGGGGACTCTACTCCTACGAGCAGTACTTC. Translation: CASSGIGGLYSYEQYF. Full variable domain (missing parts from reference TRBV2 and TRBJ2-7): EPEVTQTPSHQVTQMGQEVILRCVPISNHLYFYWYRQILGQKVEFLVSFYNNEISEKSEIFDDQFSVERPDGSNFTLKIRSTKLEDSAMYFCASSGIGGLYSYEQYFGPGTRLTVT.

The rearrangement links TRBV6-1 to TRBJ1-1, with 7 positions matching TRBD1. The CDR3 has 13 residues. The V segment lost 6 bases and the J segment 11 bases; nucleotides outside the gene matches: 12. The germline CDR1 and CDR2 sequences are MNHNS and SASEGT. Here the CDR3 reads CASSRDSPREAFF. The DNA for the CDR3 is TGTGCCAGCAGCCGGGACAGCCCACGAGAGGCTTTCTTT.